A selection of T cell receptor beta chains follows, all from one sample in a study of vaccination effects on CD4 cells after COVID-19. Measured with immunoSEQ multiplex PCR; TCRdb has only the in-frame clones, and not every one. The sample yields nearly 35,000 clones, approximately 73% seen once. Their antigens remain unidentified. The specimen was CD4+ T cells from PBMCs cultured with HCoV-OC43 spike peptides, collected before COVID-19 vaccination. Source of these receptors: a human donor who received a COVID-19 vaccine. CDR3s include the opening cysteine and the closing phenylalanine or tryptophan. Fields, in order: CDR3 protein, V gene, D gene. A D gene is named only where the DNA matches it firmly.

CDR3 protein: CASSRGTSSTDTQYF; V gene: TRBV4-2; D gene: -
CDR3 protein: CASRSAGVPNYGYTF; V gene: TRBV5-4; D gene: -
CDR3 protein: CASSEWGGRETQYF; V gene: TRBV6-1; D gene: -
CDR3 protein: CASSLLARVNTEAFF; V gene: TRBV5-1; D gene: -
CDR3 protein: CASDRIVGNQPQHF; V gene: TRBV6-5; D gene: -
CDR3 protein: CASSLDGPVAFF; V gene: TRBV5-6; D gene: -
CDR3 protein: CASSWGGTDSGNTIYF; V gene: TRBV5-1; D gene: -
CDR3 protein: CASSGTIKETQYF; V gene: TRBV2; D gene: -
CDR3 protein: CASSLGSGRADEQFF; V gene: TRBV4-2; D gene: TRBD2
CDR3 protein: CASSLRLAGVSHEQFF; V gene: TRBV7-8; D gene: TRBD2
CDR3 protein: CASSLGALAGAKNTGELFF; V gene: TRBV7-2; D gene: TRBD2
CDR3 protein: CASRDDRALNIQYF; V gene: TRBV2; D gene: TRBD1
CDR3 protein: CSVSGPGDLRNYGYTF; V gene: TRBV29-1; D gene: -
CDR3 protein: CASSQSRAVEQYF; V gene: TRBV4-3; D gene: -
CDR3 protein: CASRRTGEGNTEAFF; V gene: TRBV7-9; D gene: TRBD1
CDR3 protein: CASRRQVGGGYTF; V gene: TRBV6-4; D gene: -
CDR3 protein: CASSGYSAGPQHF; V gene: TRBV2; D gene: -
CDR3 protein: CASSHTTGTEAFF; V gene: TRBV4-3; D gene: -
CDR3 protein: CASSQGGTDTQYF; V gene: TRBV11-3; D gene: -
CDR3 protein: CASSLESGDNQPQHF; V gene: TRBV5-1; D gene: -
CDR3 protein: CASSLRLTDTQYF; V gene: TRBV11-3; D gene: -
CDR3 protein: CASTSGTSNSPLHF; V gene: TRBV5-6; D gene: -
CDR3 protein: CASSYGPRGETQYF; V gene: TRBV6-2/TRBV6-3; D gene: TRBD1
CDR3 protein: CASSFGTNIQYF; V gene: TRBV7-2; D gene: -
CDR3 protein: CASRSGPKGGYTF; V gene: TRBV2; D gene: -
CDR3 protein: CASSIMEGSGEQYF; V gene: TRBV19; D gene: -
CDR3 protein: CASSPGERNSPLHF; V gene: TRBV5-1; D gene: -
CDR3 protein: CASSLGGLGNTEAFF; V gene: TRBV5-5; D gene: -
CDR3 protein: CASSQPRGHSYNEQFF; V gene: TRBV4-1; D gene: -
CDR3 protein: CASSPGDYGYTF; V gene: TRBV11-2; D gene: -
CDR3 protein: CASSLDTGTYEKLFF; V gene: TRBV5-1; D gene: -
CDR3 protein: CASSLSGQGNYGYTF; V gene: TRBV28; D gene: TRBD1
CDR3 protein: CATVDRGEAFF; V gene: TRBV12-3/TRBV12-4; D gene: TRBD1
CDR3 protein: CASSLPAGRGKNEQFF; V gene: TRBV7-8; D gene: -
CDR3 protein: CASSLTATSTDTQYF; V gene: TRBV11-3; D gene: -
CDR3 protein: CASSLVGNYGYTF; V gene: TRBV12-3/TRBV12-4; D gene: -
CDR3 protein: CASSLAVGTTNSPLHF; V gene: TRBV7-2; D gene: -
CDR3 protein: CASSSVRGLETQYF; V gene: TRBV7-2; D gene: -
CDR3 protein: CASSPAPGRGVYEQYF; V gene: TRBV5-5; D gene: -
CDR3 protein: CASSQDGGRGRNQPQHF; V gene: TRBV4-1; D gene: TRBD1
CDR3 protein: CASRRGSRKGPYEQYF; V gene: TRBV28; D gene: TRBD2
CDR3 protein: CASSLQHPSTDTQYF; V gene: TRBV27; D gene: -
CDR3 protein: CASSESPYGYTF; V gene: TRBV6-1; D gene: -
CDR3 protein: CASSITGGGNTEAFF; V gene: TRBV7-3; D gene: TRBD1
CDR3 protein: CAWSSGGYTF; V gene: TRBV30; D gene: -
CDR3 protein: CASSTSWGSGEQYF; V gene: TRBV19; D gene: -